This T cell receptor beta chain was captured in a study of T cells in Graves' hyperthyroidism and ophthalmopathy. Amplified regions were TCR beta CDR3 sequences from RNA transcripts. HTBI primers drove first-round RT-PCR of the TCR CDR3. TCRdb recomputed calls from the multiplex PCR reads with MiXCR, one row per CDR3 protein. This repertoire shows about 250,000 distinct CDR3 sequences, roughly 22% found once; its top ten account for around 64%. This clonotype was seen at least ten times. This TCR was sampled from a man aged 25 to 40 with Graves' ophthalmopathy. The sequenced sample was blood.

The CDR3 here is CASSTTTFEQYF. The CDR3 region has the DNA TGTGCCAGCAGCACAACGACTTTCGAGCAGTACTTC. The chain carries TRBV7-9 and TRBJ2-7; D is uncertain. The CDR3 length is 12 residues. V lost 5 bases to trimming and J lost 6 bases, with 11 bases between them. Germline values: CDR1 SEHNR, CDR2 FQNEAQ (reference sequence).